This T cell receptor beta chain was identified during a study of response to subunit inactivated influenza vaccine. The germline V gene has CDR1 LNHNV and CDR2 YYDKDF (reference sequence). CDR3 size: 16 residues. The junction had 2 bases not matched to a gene; V was cut back by 1 base and J by 1 base. Study-level results: Seasonal influenza vaccination, on each occasion, was suggested by the authors to recruit few new T cells.

TCRdb reprocessed the RT-PCR reads with MiXCR, giving one entry per CDR3 protein. The profile covers about 580,000 distinct CDR3 sequences, with 14% appearing a single time and 11% taken by the ten largest. This clonotype has only a few counts. Antigen: not known. This sample comprised PBMCs from blood, obtained 12 days after vaccination. This chain joins TRBV15 and TRBJ2-4, with 9 nucleotides matching TRBD1. The source of this sequence is a man aged 50 to 59 who received an inactivated influenza vaccine. The CDR3 DNA reads TGTGCCACCAGCAGAGGTGGACAGGGGGCCAAAAACATTCAGTACTTC. Translating it yields CATSRGGQGAKNIQYF.